A single sample gave rise to the 27 T cell receptor beta chains below, sequenced in a study of OX40 agonist ivuxolimab in advanced cancers. Sequenced by immunoSEQ multiplex PCR; TCRdb stores in-frame clones only, minus some. The sample has approximately 81,000 clones, 90% to 95% seen once. The sample in question was CD4+ or CD8+ T cells sorted from blood, obtained in a trial of the OX40 agonist ivuxolimab. The receptors stem from an adult with an advanced solid tumor such as melanoma, head and neck, liver or kidney cancer.

This clone has only one observation. The CDR3 DNA sequence: TGTGCCAGCAGCCCGGGACAGGGTGGCCGCGTGAACACTGAAGCTTTCTTT. As protein: CASSPGQGGRVNTEAFF. The rearrangement links TRBV9 to TRBJ1-1; 9 positions match TRBD1. Germline trimming cut 4 bases from V and 0 bases from J; bases unmatched to any gene: 10. This CDR3 has 17 residues. CDR1 is SGDLS and CDR2 is YYNGEE in the germline V gene.

This chain's CDR3 is CANSKTSGYEQYF. The CDR3 coding sequence is TGTGCCAACTCAAAGACTAGCGGATACGAGCAGTACTTC. The chain links TRBV7-2 to TRBJ2-7; the match to TRBD2 covers 9 bases. The junction had 8 bases not matched to a gene; V was cut back by 10 bases and J by 4 bases. The CDR3 is 13 residues long. In germline, CDR1 is SGHTA, CDR2 FQGNSA.

The chain combines TRBV11-2 with TRBJ1-1, with D uncertain. V lost 1 base and J lost 1, with 13 bases in between. The V gene's germline CDR1 is SGHAT and CDR2 FQNNGV. The CDR3 is 16 amino acids. CDR3 coding DNA: TGTGCCAGCAGCTTAGGGCCCTTCGGGGAGAACACTGAAGCTTTCTTT. Translated: CASSLGPFGENTEAFF.

This clone was counted a single time. The chain is built from TRBV7-9 and TRBJ2-1, with 9 bases fitting TRBD2. J lost 6 bases, V lost 4 bases, and 1 base had no gene match. From germline, CDR1 is SEHNR and CDR2 FQNEAQ (reference sequence). The CDR3 sequence is 13 residues long. The CDR3 loop is CASSWGLANEQFF. DNA of the CDR3: TGTGCCAGCAGCTGGGGACTAGCCAATGAGCAGTTCTTC.

This chain uses TRBV28 with TRBJ2-1; the D gene could be TRBD1 or TRBD2 (6 bases each). CDR1 and CDR2 from the germline V gene are MDHEN and SYDVKM. V dropped 8 bases and J dropped 6 bases, with 23 bases sitting between them. This CDR3 contains 16 residues. In nucleotides, the CDR3 is TGTGCCAGCCGCCCGGGGGCGGGTTTAATCTCCAATGAGCAGTTCTTC. This translates into CASRPGAGLISNEQFF.

The rearrangement links TRBV19 to TRBJ2-5; 8 bases fit TRBD2. CDR1 is LNHDA and CDR2 is SQIVND in the germline V gene (reference sequence). Losses at the gene ends were 5 bases for V and 2 bases for J; bases not matched to a gene: 10. The CDR3 spans 16 residues. Written as DNA, the CDR3 is TGTGCCAGTAGTCCCTCTGGCGGGAGGCCTCAAGAGACCCAGTACTTC. Encoded protein: CASSPSGGRPQETQYF.

The chain carries TRBV29-1 and TRBJ2-7; tentatively, D is TRBD2 (5 bases). The CDR3 consists of 15 residues. V was pared by 2 bases and J by 2 bases, with 16 bases between. Germline values: CDR1 SQVTM, CDR2 ANQGSEA. The CDR3 spells CSVEMGRGTPYEQYF. CDR3 sequence (DNA): TGCAGCGTTGAAATGGGTCGGGGTACCCCCTACGAGCAGTACTTC.

The V gene is TRBV4-1, the J gene TRBJ2-5; 13 bases align to TRBD2. With V trimmed by 4 bases and J by 3 bases, 8 bases remained unmatched. The CDR3 has 17 residues. The germline gives CDR1 MGHRA, CDR2 YSYEKL. Here the CDR3 DNA reads TGCGCCAGCAGCCCCCGACTAGCGGGGGGCGGAGAAGAGACCCAGTACTTC. It translates to CASSPRLAGGGEETQYF.

V and J are TRBV6-5 and TRBJ1-3; maybe TRBD1 (6 bases). Trimming pared 6 bases from V and 7 bases from J, leaving 16 bases between. From germline, CDR1 is MNHEY and CDR2 SVGAGI. This CDR3 contains 14 residues. CDR3 sequence reads: CASSPGGRGNTIYF. CDR3 sequence (DNA): TGTGCCAGCAGCCCCGGGGGGCGCGGGAACACCATATATTTT.

This clone has more than one count but fewer than ten. The chain links TRBV11-3 to TRBJ1-1; no clear D. Germline V CDR1 and CDR2: SGHNT, YENEEA. The CDR3 is made up of 14 amino acids. Trimming cost V 4 bases and J 7 bases, with 16 bases left between them. The CDR3, as DNA: TGTGCCAGCAGCTCCCGCTTGAATGCGGGTGAAGCTTTCTTT. Amino acids: CASSSRLNAGEAFF.

This chain uses TRBV6-5 with TRBJ2-7; TRBD2 aligns across 7 bases. The V gene's germline CDR1 is MNHEY and CDR2 SVGAGI. CDR3 length: 14 residues. Germline trimming cut 6 bases from V and 2 bases from J; bases unmatched to any gene: 7. The CDR3 loop is CASSPGEGPYEQYF. In nucleotides, the CDR3 is TGTGCCAGCAGCCCCGGGGAGGGACCCTACGAGCAGTACTTC.

This chain links TRBV2 with TRBJ2-2; D gene unclear. Germline V gene lookup returns CDR1 SNHLY and CDR2 FYNNEI. The ends were cut back, 3 bases at V and 0 bases at J, with 5 bases in the middle. The CDR3 runs to 14 residues. The CDR3 region has the DNA TGTGCCAGCAGTGACAGGACGAACACCGGGGAGCTGTTTTTT. It is translated as CASSDRTNTGELFF.

CDR3 DNA sequence: TGTGCCAGCAGTGAATTCCAGGGCAGAGAAAAACTGTTTTTT. Translation: CASSEFQGREKLFF. The chain employs TRBV25-1 and TRBJ1-4, with a weak D call TRBD1 (5 bases). Germline values: CDR1 MGHDK, CDR2 SYGVNS. V was trimmed by 1 base and J by 8 bases, leaving 11 bases between them. CDR3 length: 14 residues.

The chain joins TRBV6-5 to TRBJ1-1; weak D call: TRBD1 (5 bases). The CDR3 totals 14 residues. Trimming left V 2 bases short and J 6 bases short, with 13 bases between. Per germline, CDR1 MNHEY and CDR2 SVGAGI. Written as DNA, the CDR3 is TGTGCCAGCAGTTACGGTGTGGGGCGGGCTGAAGCTTTCTTT. As protein: CASSYGVGRAEAFF.

The chain combines TRBV28 with TRBJ2-7; D possibly corresponds to TRBD1 (6 bases). CDR1 MDHEN and CDR2 SYDVKM come from the germline V gene. The V and J ends lost 2 bases and 0 bases respectively, with 17 bases between them. The CDR3 consists of 17 residues. CDR3 in amino acids: CASSLARILTGSYEQYF. The CDR3 DNA follows: TGTGCCAGCAGTTTAGCAAGAATATTGACAGGCTCCTACGAGCAGTACTTC. Using reference TRBV28 and TRBJ2-7 for the parts outside the CDR3, the full variable domain is DVKVTQSSRYLVKRTGEKVFLECVQDMDHENMFWYRQDPGLGLRLIYFSYDVKMKEKGDIPEGYSVSREKKERFSLILESASTNQTSMYLCASSLARILTGSYEQYFGPGTRLTVT.

J is TRBJ2-7 and V is TRBV4-2, with a possible D match to TRBD2 (5 bases). This CDR3 has 17 residues. CDR1 LGHNA and CDR2 YNFKEQ come from the germline V gene. V lost 0 bases to trimming and J lost 2 bases, with 17 bases between them. CDR3 nucleotide sequence: TGTGCCAGCAGCCAAGATCCCACTAGTTACACCCCCTACGAGCAGTACTTC. It specifies CASSQDPTSYTPYEQYF.

This chain connects TRBV11-2 to TRBJ1-2; TRBD1 agrees at 7 bases. The CDR3 consists of 16 residues. Germline assignment: CDR1 SGHAT and CDR2 FQNNGV. The V and J ends lost 5 bases and 3 bases, in that order; junction bases with no gene match: 12. CDR3 sequence: CASSARQGALDYGYTF. In DNA form, the CDR3 reads TGTGCCAGCAGCGCTCGACAGGGAGCTTTAGACTATGGCTACACCTTC.

This sequence joins TRBV29-1 and TRBJ1-3, with D possibly matching TRBD1 (5 bases). Looked up from germline, CDR1 is SQVTM and CDR2 is ANQGSEA. V was shortened by 6 bases and J by 0 bases, with 12 bases between the two germline ends. The CDR3 has 14 amino acids. The CDR3 reads CSVVTGVSGNTIYF. The CDR3 DNA reads TGCAGCGTGGTAACAGGAGTCTCTGGAAACACCATATATTTT.

The chain has TRBV30 and TRBJ2-7; TRBD2 matches at 7 bases. V shed 2 bases and J 4 bases; nucleotides not matched to a gene: 5. The length of the CDR3 is 13 residues. Germline CDR1 reads GTSNPN; CDR2 reads SVGIG (reference sequence). CDR3 nucleotides: TGTGCCTGGAGTAGCGGGGCTTCGTACGAGCAGTACTTC. It encodes CAWSSGASYEQYF.

The genes are TRBV4-3 and TRBJ2-7; a weak D match, TRBD1 (5 bases). The CDR3 is 15 residues long. Looked up from germline, CDR1 is LGHNA and CDR2 is YSLEER. Trimming pared 0 bases from V and 0 bases from J, leaving 9 bases between. The CDR3 nucleotides are TGCGCCAGCAGCCAAGAGCGCAGGGTCTCCTACGAGCAGTACTTC. This encodes CASSQERRVSYEQYF.

The rearrangement uses TRBV10-3 and TRBJ2-1; the D gene is possibly TRBD2 (6 bases). There are 16 residues in the CDR3. Germline values: CDR1 ENHRY, CDR2 SYGVKD. V lost 2 bases and J 4 bases, leaving 15 bases between the germline ends. The CDR3 is CAISERREGFYNEQFF. CDR3 DNA sequence: TGTGCCATCAGTGAGCGGAGGGAAGGGTTTTACAATGAGCAGTTCTTC.

The CDR3 nucleotides are TGCGCCAGCAGCCAAGAGGACTCCTACTCCTACGAGCAGTACTTC. As protein: CASSQEDSYSYEQYF. The genes are TRBV4-1 and TRBJ2-7; D might be TRBD2 (5 bases). Germline values: CDR1 MGHRA, CDR2 YSYEKL. Trimming left V 0 bases short and J 0 bases short, with 9 bases between. CDR3 length: 15 amino acids.

The chain couples TRBV29-1 to TRBJ2-1; 11 bases match TRBD1. V gave up 2 bases and J gave up 7 bases; unmatched junction bases: 13. The CDR3 consists of 17 residues. CDR1 and CDR2 from the germline V gene are SQVTM and ANQGSEA. CDR3 nucleotide sequence: TGCAGCGTTGAACCCCCCCCCGGGACAGGGGGATCAAATGAGCAGTTCTTC. Translating gives CSVEPPPGTGGSNEQFF.

This clone appeared a few times. The chain carries TRBV7-2 and TRBJ2-2; 9 nucleotides align to TRBD1. The CDR3 extends over 17 amino acids. CDR1 SGHTA and CDR2 FQGNSA come from the germline V gene. V dropped 3 bases and J dropped 3; count of bases not matched to a gene: 8. CDR3: CASSFPDRGWDTGELFF. The CDR3 DNA reads TGTGCCAGCAGCTTCCCGGACAGGGGTTGGGACACCGGGGAGCTGTTTTTT.

The rearrangement joins TRBV6-5 to TRBJ2-1; 7 positions agree with TRBD2. Trimming cost V 5 bases and J 1 base; bases outside gene matches: 5. Germline V gene lookup returns CDR1 MNHEY and CDR2 SVGAGI. This CDR3 has 15 amino acids. The chain's CDR3 is CASSTLASSYNEQFF. As DNA, the CDR3 is TGTGCCAGCAGTACACTAGCGTCGTCCTACAATGAGCAGTTCTTC.

This clone was seen only a few times. V usage is TRBV5-1 and J usage is TRBJ1-1, with D uncertain. CDR1 is SGHRS and CDR2 is YFSETQ in the germline V gene. V was cut by 2 bases and J by 6 bases, with 11 bases left in between. This CDR3 spans 13 amino acids. The CDR3 spells CASSFGNFPEAFF. CDR3 nucleotides: TGCGCCAGCAGCTTCGGGAATTTCCCTGAAGCTTTCTTT.

This clone was recorded once. This chain connects TRBV5-6 to TRBJ2-5; D gene unclear. CDR3 length: 14 residues. V lost 1 base and J lost 4, with 11 bases in between. Looked up from germline, CDR1 is SGHDT and CDR2 is YYEEEE. CDR3 amino acids: CASSLYPLRETQYF. The CDR3 DNA reads TGTGCCAGCAGCTTGTATCCCCTCAGAGAGACCCAGTACTTC.